One sample yielded the 21 T cell receptor beta chains listed below, sequenced in a study of blood T cells in healthy people across ages. The authors ran a second PCR of 7 to 11 cycles using a sample-barcoded 5' primer and a J-beta primer mix. MiXCR, applied by TCRdb to the 5' RACE reads, yields one record per CDR3 protein. Here the sample spans approximately 780,000 distinct CDR3 sequences, roughly 25% being singletons. Separately, the same data were catalogued under a study of T cells of mothers and their children.

Sequencing was carried out using blood. The source of these receptors is a boy under 18 in good health.

V gene TRBV6-2 or TRBV6-3 combines with J gene TRBJ2-5, with TRBD2 as a possible D gene (5 bases). Trimming took off 6 bases at V and 3 bases at J, with 17 bases between the two ends. Per germline, CDR1 MNHEY and CDR2 SVGEGT. This CDR3 has 15 residues. The CDR3 region is CASSGITHLEETQYF. The CDR3 DNA sequence: TGTGCCAGCAGCGGGATCACGCACTTGGAAGAGACCCAGTACTTC.

V and J are TRBV20-1 and TRBJ2-5, with TRBD2 matching over 8 bases. The CDR3 runs to 14 residues. Per germline, CDR1 DFQATT and CDR2 SNEGSKA (reference sequence). V was pared by 4 bases and J by 1 base, with 5 bases of the junction left unmatched. CDR3 DNA: TGCAGTGCTACTGCGGGGGGCCCCCAAGAGACCCAGTACTTC. It codes for CSATAGGPQETQYF.

The gene calls are TRBV5-1 and TRBJ2-7; D unclear. The V gene's germline CDR1 is SGHRS and CDR2 YFSETQ. The CDR3 loop spans 13 amino acids. Trimming shortened V by 4 bases and J by 7 bases, and 15 bases separated the two germline ends. The CDR3 sequence: CASSGPSRTEQYF. The CDR3 nucleotides are TGCGCCAGCAGCGGGCCGAGCCGTACAGAGCAGTACTTC.

V usage is TRBV19 and J usage is TRBJ1-1; D is ambiguous. Germline V lookup: CDR1 LNHDA, CDR2 SQIVND (reference sequence). The ends were cut back, 6 bases at V and 0 bases at J, with 11 bases in the middle. CDR3 length equals 14 residues. DNA for the CDR3: TGTGCCAGTAGCCGTCGGACGGTGAACACTGAAGCTTTCTTT. Residues: CASSRRTVNTEAFF.

Concerning this clonotype: Just one base apart from a much larger clone, this may be a read error. The J gene is TRBJ2-7, the V gene TRBV5-5; 8 positions match TRBD1. This CDR3 contains 14 residues. Germline CDR1 reads SGHKS; CDR2 reads YYEKEE (reference sequence). CDR3 amino acids: CACSFLTGDYEQYF. For the CDR3, the DNA is TGTGCCTGCAGCTTTTTGACAGGGGACTACGAGCAGTACTTC.

The rearrangement links TRBV21-1 to TRBJ2-2; the table's D call of TRBD1 was not tested on the DNA. TRBV21-1 is described as a pseudogene. The CDR3 is 15 residues long. This CDR3 is CASSKGGHNTGELFF. CDR3 sequence (DNA): TGTGCCAGCAGCAAAGGGGGACACAACACCGGGGAGCTGTTTTTT.

This clonotype showed up just a few times. The rearrangement joins TRBV7-9 to TRBJ1-1; 8 nucleotides agree with TRBD1. Germline V gene lookup returns CDR1 SEHNR and CDR2 FQNEAQ (reference sequence). The CDR3 loop spans 12 amino acids. Losses at the gene ends were 11 bases for V and 7 bases for J; bases not matched to a gene: 9. The CDR3 sequence: CAGQGSLSEAFF. The CDR3 coding sequence is TGTGCCGGACAGGGCTCTCTTAGTGAAGCTTTCTTT. The entire variable domain, with the rest obtained from reference TRBV7-9 and TRBJ1-1, is as follows: DTGVSQNPRHKITKRGQNVTFRCDPISEHNRLYWYRQTLGQGPEFLTYFQNEAQLEKSRLLSDRFSAERPKGSFSTLEIQRTEQGDSAMYLCAGQGSLSEAFFGQGTRLTVV.

Turning to this clonotype: Compared with germline, one end of the junction differs, possibly owing to a read error. The chain combines TRBV6-5 with TRBJ2-5, with D possibly matching TRBD2 (6 bases). From germline, CDR1 is MNHEY and CDR2 SVGAGI. The CDR3 length is 14 residues. The CDR3 loop reads CASSHSKRGETQYF. The DNA of the CDR3 is TGTGCCAGCAGTCACTCGAAACGGGGGGAGACCCAGTACTTC.

This chain joins TRBV30 and TRBJ1-1; D not certain. CDR1 and CDR2 from the germline V gene are GTSNPN and SVGIG (reference sequence). CDR3 length: 13 amino acids. Trimming left V 0 bases short and J 6 bases short, with 11 bases between. CDR3 residues: CAWSVSLASEAFF. Here the CDR3 DNA reads TGTGCCTGGAGTGTCAGTTTAGCCTCTGAAGCTTTCTTT.

In this sample, this clonotype turned up a few times. The V and J genes are TRBV7-2 and TRBJ1-1, with a weak D call TRBD1 (6 bases). Germline lookup yields CDR1 SGHTA and CDR2 FQGNSA. Trimming stripped 3 bases from V and 0 bases from J, with 17 bases between. The CDR3 has 17 amino acids. CDR3 in DNA: TGTGCCAGCAGCTTCTCCTCCTGGACAGTCATGAACACTGAAGCTTTCTTT. It codes for CASSFSSWTVMNTEAFF.

Of note for this clonotype: A read error is possible here, since a much larger clone lies one base away. The CDR3 DNA reads as TGTGCCAGCAGCCCCAGCTGGGAAGGGGATGAGCAGTTCTTC. This translates into CASSPSWEGDEQFF. This chain uses TRBV9 with TRBJ2-5; maybe TRBD1 (5 bases). The J call is doubtful: the DNA matches TRBJ2-1 better. CDR1 and CDR2 from the germline V gene are SGDLS and YYNGEE. CDR3 length: 14 residues.

This clonotype was seen ten or more times. V gene TRBV7-9 combines with J gene TRBJ2-7; D perhaps matches TRBD2 (5 bases). Trimming cost V 4 bases and J 2 bases, with 6 bases left between them. Germline lookup yields CDR1 SEHNR and CDR2 FQNEAQ (reference sequence). CDR3 size: 12 residues. The CDR3 bases are TGTGCCAGCAGCTCCGGGACCTACGAGCAGTACTTC. Translating it yields CASSSGTYEQYF.

This clonotype was found a few times. The V call is TRBV20-1, the J call TRBJ2-1; 7 nucleotides agree with TRBD2. The J call may be incorrect, as the DNA end agrees better with TRBJ2-5. The CDR3 runs to 12 residues. The germline V gene has CDR1 DFQATT and CDR2 SNEGSKA (reference sequence). The CDR3 is CSATIAGETQYF. The CDR3 DNA sequence: TGCAGTGCTACAATAGCGGGAGAGACCCAGTACTTC.

In this sample, this clonotype turned up a few times. The chain is built from TRBV3-1 and TRBJ2-5; D not resolved. The DNA end is more similar to TRBJ2-7, so the J call may be wrong. CDR1 LGHDT and CDR2 YNNKEL come from the germline V gene (reference sequence). The length of the CDR3 is 12 residues. The CDR3 loop is CASSRAIYEQYF. The CDR3 DNA follows: TGTGCCAGCAGCCGGGCTATATACGAGCAGTACTTC.

This sequence joins TRBV20-1 and TRBJ1-5; D is perhaps TRBD1 (5 bases). The V end lost 1 base, the J end lost 0 bases, and 19 bases lay between the germline ends. Germline values: CDR1 DFQATT, CDR2 SNEGSKA (reference sequence). The CDR3 is made up of 18 amino acids. The CDR3 nucleotides are TGCAGTGCTAGAGGAGCTTTTGGGACTAAGGATAGCAATCAGCCCCAGCATTTT. Encoded protein: CSARGAFGTKDSNQPQHF.

This clonotype turned up a few times. The rearrangement joins TRBV12-3 or TRBV12-4 to TRBJ1-6, with a weak D call TRBD1 (5 bases). The germline V and J ends were trimmed by 4 bases and 0 bases, with 19 bases remaining between them. The CDR3 totals 19 residues. CDR3 in amino acids: CASSSVTDSLSSYNSPLHF. The CDR3 DNA sequence: TGTGCCAGCAGTTCCGTGACAGACTCCTTAAGCTCCTATAATTCACCCCTCCACTTT.

This CDR3 reads CSARDPGETQYF. CDR3 sequence (DNA): TGCAGTGCTAGAGATCCGGGAGAGACCCAGTACTTC. The V and J genes are TRBV20-1 and TRBJ2-5; the D is unclear. This CDR3 is 12 amino acids long. Germline V gene lookup returns CDR1 DFQATT and CDR2 SNEGSKA (reference sequence). Trimming stripped 0 bases from V and 4 bases from J, with 6 bases between.

This clonotype was recorded a few times. The V gene is TRBV20-1, the J gene TRBJ2-5; 8 positions agree with TRBD1. The CDR3 totals 13 residues. Germline V CDR1 and CDR2: DFQATT, SNEGSKA (reference sequence). The V segment lost 5 bases and the J segment 1 base; nucleotides outside the gene matches: 3. The CDR3 DNA sequence: TGCAGTGCTCCGGACAGGGCCCAAGAGACCCAGTACTTC. This encodes CSAPDRAQETQYF.

A few counts support this clonotype. The chain employs TRBV2 and TRBJ2-7, with 10 positions matching TRBD2. Germline CDR1 is SNHLY and CDR2 is FYNNEI. With 7 bases clipped from V and 3 bases from J, the junction kept 3 bases outside the gene matches. The CDR3 sequence is 13 residues long. The CDR3 loop is CASKRGGNYEQYF. CDR3 bases: TGTGCCAGCAAGCGGGGGGGCAACTACGAGCAGTACTTC.

This chain connects TRBV28 to TRBJ2-1, with D maybe TRBD1 (5 bases). Looked up from germline, CDR1 is MDHEN and CDR2 is SYDVKM. The V and J ends lost 8 bases and 5 bases respectively, with 16 bases between them. This CDR3 contains 14 residues. For the CDR3, the DNA is TGTGCCAGCTCTTGGACAAGAGAAAACAATGAGCAGTTCTTC. Its protein is CASSWTRENNEQFF.

This clonotype turned up a few times. Germline is not matched at one junction end, which may reflect a read error. The chain joins TRBV7-3 to TRBJ2-1; D may correspond to TRBD1 or TRBD2 (5 bases each). Germline-derived CDR1 and CDR2 are SGHTA and FQGTGA. The CDR3 extends over 13 amino acids. CDR3 nucleotide sequence: TGTGCCAGCAGCTTAACGGCAGAGGGGCTTGGAATCTTC. This codes for CASSLTAEGLGIF.